This entry features one T cell receptor (beta chain) sequence. The data stem from a study of blood T cell repertoires in COVID-19. About the research overall: From the United States, Italy and Spain came samples of acute and convalescent COVID-19.

Sequencing was performed with immunoSEQ multiplex PCR; in TCRdb, only in-frame clones are kept and a portion is missing. The sample shows just over 300,000 clones, roughly 89% of them seen only once. CDR1 is SEHNR and CDR2 is FQNEAQ in the germline V gene (reference sequence). The CDR3 totals 13 residues. The V gene lost 5 bases and the J gene lost 2 bases, with 9 bases spanning the gap. The specimen sequenced was PBMCs or T cells enriched from blood (not recorded which). The receptor was derived from a woman between 18 and 29 years old with acute COVID-19. This chain connects TRBV7-9 to TRBJ1-2, with D uncertain. CDR3 loop: CASSPGWNYGYTF. CDR3 DNA: TGTGCCAGCAGCCCGGGATGGAACTATGGCTACACCTTC.